This T cell receptor beta chain originates from a study of blood T cell repertoires in COVID-19. Study summary: Acute and convalescent COVID-19 specimens originated in the United States, Italy and Spain.

Profiling relied on immunoSEQ multiplex PCR, and the TCRdb table lists in-frame clones only, not all of them. The table records some 220,000 clones, around 85% of them present only once. This clonotype originated in a woman aged 55-75 years with active or convalescent COVID-19. The material sequenced was peripheral blood.

CDR3 bases: TGTGCCAGCAGGGGGTGGGACAGATACACAGATACGCAGTATTTT. Translation gives CASRGWDRYTDTQYF. The chain recombines TRBV5-6 with TRBJ2-3, with 7 bases identical to TRBD1. Germline CDR1 is SGHDT and CDR2 is YYEEEE. The CDR3 sequence is 15 residues long. Losses at the gene ends were 5 bases for V and 2 bases for J; bases not matched to a gene: 8. Based on the CDR3 plus reference TRBV5-6 and TRBJ2-3, the full variable domain is DAGVTQSPTHLIKTRGQQVTLRCSPKSGHDTVSWYQQALGQGPQFIFQYYEEEERQRGNFPDRFSGHQFPNYSSELNVNALLLGDSALYLCASRGWDRYTDTQYFGPGTRLTVL.